One and the same sample provided the 10 T cell receptor beta chains below, sequenced in a study of beta chain features in type 1 diabetes (dated by TCRdb to 2016 to 2019). No antigens are known for them. Libraries were made using the immunoSEQ multiplex PCR assay. The High Capacity cDNA Reverse Transcription Kit was used to reverse transcribe all of the isolated RNA, meaning that expressed TCRB transcripts were what got sequenced. This is the immuneACCESS table as TCRdb keeps it, with only in-frame sequences that have V and J called. A part of the clones is gone; compared with another copy, unresolved V genes explain less than half, and the rest is unexplained. The sample contains hundreds of thousands of clones, around 15% of them found a single time. The ten largest clones represent approximately 0.022% of the sample. What the work shows at the level of the full study, not this receptor alone: A moderate but significant shortening of TCRB CDR3 length was observed in type 1 diabetes patients in all four CD4+ subsets.

Sequencing was carried out using naive CD4+ T cells from blood. This specimen's cell subset or site label, interpreted: true naive CD4+ T cells. These receptors came from a man between 18 and 29 years old with type 1 diabetes.

The table lists this clone with a few counts. This rearrangement joins TRBV2 to TRBJ2-2, with D possibly TRBD2 on 6 matching bases. V lost 7 bases and J 5 bases, leaving 17 bases between the germline ends. This CDR3 has 15 residues. Looked up from germline, CDR1 is SNHLY and CDR2 is FYNNEI. The CDR3 DNA reads as TGTGCCAGCACTAGAGTGGAGGGTTGGACCGGGGAGCTGTTTTTT. This codes for CASTRVEGWTGELFF. Full variable domain (missing parts from reference TRBV2 and TRBJ2-2): EPEVTQTPSHQVTQMGQEVILRCVPISNHLYFYWYRQILGQKVEFLVSFYNNEISEKSEIFDDQFSVERPDGSNFTLKIRSTKLEDSAMYFCASTRVEGWTGELFFGEGSRLTVL.

The chain uses TRBV25-1 and TRBJ2-7; maybe TRBD2 (6 bases). Germline V gene lookup returns CDR1 MGHDK and CDR2 SYGVNS. The CDR3 runs 14 residues. Trimming cost V 4 bases and J 3 bases, with 13 bases left between them. CDR3 sequence: CASSGISGFYEQYF. The DNA of the CDR3 is TGTGCCAGCAGTGGTATAAGCGGGTTCTACGAGCAGTACTTC.

The chain uses TRBV18 and TRBJ1-1; D gene uncertain. This CDR3 contains 12 residues. Germline loops: CDR1 KGHSH, CDR2 LQKENI. The germline V and J ends were trimmed by 6 bases and 5 bases, with 10 bases remaining between them. The CDR3 reads CASSYLLTEAFF. DNA for the CDR3: TGTGCCAGCTCGTACCTGTTGACTGAAGCTTTCTTT.

The V and J genes are TRBV7-9 and TRBJ1-1; D gene ambiguous. V dropped 4 bases and J dropped 3 bases, with 9 bases sitting between them. CDR1 is SEHNR and CDR2 is FQNEAQ in the germline V gene (reference sequence). There are 13 residues in the CDR3. The CDR3 loop reads CASSSGSYTEAFF. CDR3 nucleotides: TGTGCCAGCAGCTCGGGGTCCTACACTGAAGCTTTCTTT.

A few counts support this clone. The chain combines TRBV11-2 with TRBJ2-4; D possibly matches TRBD1 or TRBD2 (5 bases each). The germline V and J ends were trimmed by 0 bases and 7 bases, with 13 bases remaining between them. Germline CDR1 is SGHAT and CDR2 is FQNNGV. CDR3 size: 15 residues. CDR3 bases: TGTGCCAGCAGCTTAGATGGGGCCGAGGGGAACATTCAGTACTTC. Translated: CASSLDGAEGNIQYF.

In this sample, this clone turned up a few times. The chain employs TRBV5-1 and TRBJ2-7; possible D gene TRBD1, 5 bases. Germline lookup yields CDR1 SGHRS and CDR2 YFSETQ. Deletions cut 4 bases from V and 4 bases from J, with 12 bases between. CDR3 length: 13 residues. In nucleotides, the CDR3 is TGCGCCAGCAGCGCCTCTGACAGATACGAGCAGTACTTC. It codes for CASSASDRYEQYF.

The V gene is TRBV10-3, the J gene TRBJ2-1, with a tentative D call TRBD1 (6 bases). The CDR3 contains 14 residues. The V end was cut by 0 bases, the J end by 10 bases, with 13 bases between. Germline CDR1 and CDR2: ENHRY and SYGVKD. CDR3 sequence (DNA): TGTGCCATCAGTGAGTCTCAGGGGCCTGGCGAGCAGTTCTTC. Amino acids: CAISESQGPGEQFF.

V is TRBV18 and J is TRBJ2-3; 10 bases map to TRBD1. This CDR3 has 18 residues. V trimming: 0 bases; J trimming: 2 bases; junction bases outside the gene matches: 8. The germline V gene encodes CDR1 KGHSH and CDR2 LQKENI. CDR3 coding DNA: TGTGCCAGCTCACCACCGACAGGGGGCTCAAGTTCCACAGATACGCAGTATTTT. Amino acids: CASSPPTGGSSSTDTQYF. The variable domain in full, with the rest retrieved from reference TRBV18 and TRBJ2-3, is NAGVMQNPRHLVRRRGQEARLRCSPMKGHSHVYWYRQLPEEGLKFMVYLQKENIIDESGMPKERFSAEFPKEGPSILRIQQVVRGDSAAYFCASSPPTGGSSSTDTQYFGPGTRLTVL.

The chain combines TRBV12-5 with TRBJ2-2; 10 nucleotides align to TRBD1. This CDR3 is built from 16 residues. Germline V gives CDR1 LGHNT, CDR2 FRNRAP. Trimming took 0 bases from V and 6 from J; bases not matched to a gene: 4. The CDR3 DNA sequence: TGTGCTAGTGGTTTGGTTTTGACAGGGGGCCCCGGGGAGCTGTTTTTT. The encoded protein is CASGLVLTGGPGELFF. Full variable domain (rest looked up from reference TRBV12-5 and TRBJ2-2): DARVTQTPRHKVTEMGQEVTMRCQPILGHNTVFWYRQTMMQGLELLAYFRNRAPLDDSGMPKDRFSAEMPDATLATLKIQPSEPRDSAVYFCASGLVLTGGPGELFFGEGSRLTVL.

This clone was recorded a few times. CDR3 coding DNA: TGCGCCAGCAACCGACTCTCTGGGGGGATGGATGAGCAGTTCTTC. Amino acid sequence: CASNRLSGGMDEQFF. The rearrangement links TRBV5-1 to TRBJ2-1, with D perhaps matching TRBD2 (6 bases). Trimming took 6 bases from V and 8 from J, leaving 21 bases between them. CDR1 is SGHRS, CDR2 YFSETQ, per germline. CDR3 length: 15 residues. The whole variable domain, filled in from reference TRBV5-1 and TRBJ2-1, reads KAGVTQTPRYLIKTRGQQVTLSCSPISGHRSVSWYQQTPGQGLQFLFEYFSETQRNKGNFPGRFSGRQFSNSRSEMNVSTLELGDSALYLCASNRLSGGMDEQFFGPGTRLTVL.